This T cell receptor (beta chain) was identified in a study of vaccination and CD4 T cells after COVID-19. Overall study: Overlapping spike peptides of SARS-CoV-2, HCoV-NL63, HCoV-OC43 and HCoV-229E were used, and cells were stimulated with them.

The CDR3 loop spans 16 amino acids. Trimming took 5 bases from V and 4 from J; bases not matched to a gene: 6. Details on this clonotype: Its specificity is unknown.

Cultured CD4+ T-cell DNA underwent Oncomine TCR Beta short-read sequencing. TCRdb processed the PCR reads anew with MiXCR; each CDR3 protein has one entry. The sample lists thousands of distinct CDR3 sequences; 50% to 60% were seen once. Treatment here: 10-day PBMC culture with coronavirus spike peptide pools or control peptides (ViraFEST assay). The unexposed donor gave CD4+ T cells before the COVID-19 pandemic (2011-2018). The clonotype was recovered from a human donor in good health. The chain couples TRBV12-3 or TRBV12-4 to TRBJ2-1; 12 nucleotides line up with TRBD2. Sequenced sample: CD4+ T cells from blood, cultured in vitro. CDR3 bases: TGTGCCAGCAGTCTGACTAGCGGGGGACGTTACAATGAGCAGTTCTTC. It codes for CASSLTSGGRYNEQFF.